This T cell receptor beta chain was documented in a study of blood T cells in healthy people across ages. Study-wide results and caveats: Donor CMV status, an unknown factor, possibly confounded changes in expanded clonotypes.

In its sample, this clonotype was seen a few times. Its antigen remains unknown. The germline CDR1 and CDR2 sequences are SGHNT and YYREEE (reference sequence). V was clipped by 1 base and J by 2 bases; unmatched bases: 4. The CDR3 length is 16 residues. The authors ran a second PCR of 7 to 11 cycles using a sample-barcoded 5' primer and a J-beta primer mix. MiXCR, run by TCRdb on the 5' RACE reads, gives a single entry per CDR3 protein. The sample has about 570,000 distinct CDR3 sequences; 25% to 30% are singletons. The chain links TRBV5-4 to TRBJ1-4; 8 nucleotides match TRBD1. The sequenced material came from blood. The receptor comes from a woman in her sixties or seventies in good health. This CDR3 reads CASSLQGASTNEKLFF. The CDR3 region has the DNA TGTGCCAGCAGCTTGCAGGGGGCGTCGACTAATGAAAAACTGTTTTTT.